The 13 T cell receptor beta chains below were found in one sample sequenced in a study of identical twins. MiXCR was run by TCRdb on the 5' RACE reads, yielding one entry per CDR3 protein. The table has about 190,000 distinct CDR3 sequences, around a sixth seen once. The same sample was also studied in work on T cells expressing NK-cell markers.

The sequencing input was CD8+ T cells sorted from blood. The receptors originated from a young woman in good health.

This clonotype was seen only a few times. This rearrangement joins TRBV13 to TRBJ1-2, with 7 bases aligning to TRBD1. CDR3 length: 14 residues. V was pared by 5 bases and J by 8 bases, with 11 bases of the junction left unmatched. Germline V gene data show CDR1 as PRHDT and CDR2 as FYEKMQ (reference sequence). The CDR3 bases are TGTGCCAGCAGCCCCGGGACAGCCGTCTCGGGCTACACCTTC. It codes for CASSPGTAVSGYTF.

This clonotype showed up many times. The V and J genes are TRBV20-1 and TRBJ2-7; D may be TRBD1 (5 bases). The CDR3 totals 13 residues. CDR1 is DFQATT and CDR2 is SNEGSKA in the germline V gene (reference sequence). V lost 6 bases, J lost 0 bases, and 12 bases lay in between. This chain's CDR3 is CSAKTVSSYEQYF. Here the CDR3 DNA reads TGCAGTGCGAAGACAGTAAGCTCCTACGAGCAGTACTTC.

V gene TRBV29-1 combines with J gene TRBJ1-4; the D gene is possibly TRBD1 (6 bases). The CDR3 spans 14 residues. Germline lookup yields CDR1 SQVTM and CDR2 ANQGSEA. V dropped 0 bases and J dropped 8 bases, with 13 bases sitting between them. DNA for the CDR3: TGCAGCGTTGAAGACAGGGGTTTTGAGGAAAAACTGTTTTTT. Protein sequence: CSVEDRGFEEKLFF. Together with reference TRBV29-1 and TRBJ1-4, the CDR3 gives the full variable domain: SAVISQKPSRDICQRGTSLTIQCQVDSQVTMMFWYRQQPGQSLTLIATANQGSEATYESGFVIDKFPISRPNLTFSTLTVSNMSPEDSSIYLCSVEDRGFEEKLFFGSGTQLSVL.

There are a few counts of this clonotype. J is TRBJ2-3 and V is TRBV5-1, with 8 bases aligning to TRBD2. V was clipped by 0 bases and J by 2 bases; unmatched bases: 8. The CDR3 spans 17 residues. CDR1 SGHRS and CDR2 YFSETQ come from the germline V gene. CDR3 residues: CASSLEGSGAPTDTQYF. The CDR3 DNA reads TGCGCCAGCAGCTTGGAGGGTAGCGGGGCCCCCACAGATACGCAGTATTTT.

This sequence joins TRBV21-1 and TRBJ2-1; TRBD2, the table's D call, was not compared with the DNA. TRBV21-1 is an annotated pseudogene. CDR3 length: 14 amino acids. Here the CDR3 DNA reads TGTGCCAGCTCCTCCCCGACAGTGGACAATGAGCAGTTCTTC. This gives the protein CASSSPTVDNEQFF.

The chain links TRBV7-6 to TRBJ2-3, with D unresolved. V dropped 5 bases and J dropped 2 bases, with 5 bases sitting between them. The CDR3 totals 12 residues. Germline CDR1 is SGHVS and CDR2 is FNYEAQ. In DNA form, the CDR3 reads TGTGCCAGCAGCCAATACACAGATACGCAGTATTTT. Translation gives CASSQYTDTQYF.

The gene calls are TRBV5-8 and TRBJ1-5; 8 nucleotides agree with TRBD1. The CDR3 is 15 residues long. Germline CDR1 reads SGHTS; CDR2 reads YDEGEE. J lost 6 bases, V lost 0 bases, and 5 bases had no gene match. The CDR3 region is CASSLEQGVFQPQHF. DNA for the CDR3: TGTGCCAGCAGCTTGGAACAGGGGGTGTTTCAGCCCCAGCATTTT. Drawing the rest from reference TRBV5-8 and TRBJ1-5, the complete variable domain is EAGVTQSPTHLIKTRGQQATLRCSPISGHTSVYWYQQALGLGLQFLLWYDEGEERNRGNFPPRFSGRQFPNYSSELNVNALELEDSALYLCASSLEQGVFQPQHFGDGTRLSIL.

This clonotype was seen repeatedly, ten times or more. The V call is TRBV4-2, the J call TRBJ2-3; 10 bases map to TRBD2. The CDR3 is made up of 17 amino acids. Germline values: CDR1 LGHNA, CDR2 YNFKEQ. Trimming took 0 bases from V and 7 from J; bases not matched to a gene: 10. The CDR3 region is CASSQETRLAGANTQYF. CDR3 nucleotide sequence: TGTGCCAGCAGCCAAGAGACAAGGCTAGCGGGGGCTAATACGCAGTATTTT.

This clonotype was picked up a small number of times. The rearrangement links TRBV6-1 to TRBJ2-1, with TRBD2 matching over 7 bases. CDR3 length: 13 amino acids. Germline CDR1 is MNHNS and CDR2 is SASEGT. V was pared by 10 bases and J by 5 bases, with 8 bases of the junction left unmatched. The CDR3 nucleotides are TGTGCCATCTCAGCGGGATTTCACAATGAGCAGTTCTTC. Its protein is CAISAGFHNEQFF.

This clonotype was seen more than once but under ten times. This rearrangement joins TRBV7-9 to TRBJ2-7; tentatively, D is TRBD1 or TRBD2 (5 bases each). This CDR3 spans 13 amino acids. Trimming took 6 bases from V and 0 from J, leaving 9 bases between them. Germline V CDR1 and CDR2: SEHNR, FQNEAQ (reference sequence). The CDR3 reads CASRGTVSYEQYF. The CDR3 DNA sequence: TGTGCCAGCAGGGGGACCGTCTCCTACGAGCAGTACTTC.

The sample holds a few counts of this clonotype. The rearrangement uses TRBV5-6 and TRBJ2-7, with TRBD2 matching over 7 bases. There are 15 residues in the CDR3. Germline assignment: CDR1 SGHDT and CDR2 YYEEEE. J lost 2 bases, V lost 0 bases, and 5 bases had no gene match. The CDR3 coding sequence is TGTGCCAGCAGCTTGGGGAGCGGGGTCGCCTACGAGCAGTACTTC. It codes for CASSLGSGVAYEQYF.

The sample holds many counts of this clonotype. The chain combines TRBV16 with TRBJ2-1, with unresolved D. CDR1 is KGHSY, CDR2 FQNENV, per germline. The CDR3 is 12 amino acids. V was clipped by 4 bases and J by 5 bases, with 6 bases between them. CDR3 bases: TGTGCCAGCAGCCCCTTGGACAATGAGCAGTTCTTC. This gives the protein CASSPLDNEQFF.

The chain links TRBV9 to TRBJ2-5, with 8 nucleotides matching TRBD2. Germline loops: CDR1 SGDLS, CDR2 YYNGEE. The junction had 4 bases not matched to a gene; V was cut back by 4 bases and J by 2 bases. This CDR3 region has 14 residues. The CDR3 reads CASSITSGQETQYF. CDR3 DNA: TGTGCCAGCAGCATAACTAGCGGTCAAGAGACCCAGTACTTC.